Each of the 15 T cell receptor beta chains below was sequenced from the same sample in a study of blood T cell repertoires in COVID-19. Sequencing used immunoSEQ multiplex PCR; TCRdb keeps in-frame clones, though not all of them. The repertoire holds under 300,000 clones, with just over 90% as singletons. Sequenced material: PBMCs or T cells enriched from blood (not recorded which). The source of these receptors is a young woman who had recovered from COVID-19.

This clone was counted only a few times. The chain couples TRBV7-2 to TRBJ1-2; no clear D. This CDR3 region has 14 residues. The V gene lost 3 bases and the J gene lost 0 bases, with 8 bases spanning the gap. In germline, CDR1 is SGHTA, CDR2 FQGNSA. The CDR3 sequence is CASSLVGANYGYTF. CDR3 DNA sequence: TGTGCCAGCAGCTTGGTGGGAGCTAACTATGGCTACACCTTC.

The gene calls are TRBV3-1 (or the pseudogene TRBV3-2) and TRBJ2-3; D remains ambiguous. The CDR3 loop spans 14 amino acids. Germline V gives CDR1 LGHDT, CDR2 YNNKEL (reference sequence). The V and J ends lost 0 bases and 6 bases respectively, with 10 bases between them. The CDR3 is CASSQDPRTDTQYF. The CDR3, as DNA: TGTGCCAGCAGCCAAGATCCCAGAACCGATACGCAGTATTTT.

The chain carries TRBV11-3 and TRBJ2-3; 8 bases are a match to TRBD1. The CDR3 contains 15 residues. Germline trimming cut 5 bases from V and 0 bases from J; bases unmatched to any gene: 4. The germline V gene has CDR1 SGHNT and CDR2 YENEEA. The CDR3 coding sequence is TGTGCCAGCAGCCGACAGGGGAGGAGCACAGATACGCAGTATTTT. It translates to CASSRQGRSTDTQYF.

The V and J genes are TRBV6-1 and TRBJ1-4; possible D gene TRBD1, 5 bases. The CDR3 is made up of 15 amino acids. V shed 1 base and J shed 8 bases, with 14 bases lying between them. Germline V gives CDR1 MNHNS, CDR2 SASEGT. The CDR3 spells CASSEGWGVREKLFF. In nucleotides, the CDR3 is TGTGCCAGCAGTGAAGGTTGGGGGGTTCGGGAAAAACTGTTTTTT.

The V and J genes are TRBV3-1 (or the pseudogene TRBV3-2) and TRBJ1-2; unclear D gene. CDR3 length: 15 amino acids. Germline V gene sequence: CDR1 LGHDT, CDR2 YNNKEL (reference sequence). Deletions cut 3 bases from V and 3 bases from J, with 14 bases between. The CDR3 nucleotides are TGTGCCAGCAGCCACCCGCCCCCAGGCGACTATGGCTACACCTTC. Its protein is CASSHPPPGDYGYTF.

The chain joins TRBV12-5 to TRBJ1-1, with a weak D call TRBD1 (5 bases). This CDR3 comprises 16 residues. V was pared by 6 bases and J by 4 bases, with 21 bases between. Germline-derived CDR1 and CDR2 are LGHNT and FRNRAP. DNA of the CDR3: TGTGCTAGTGGCTCCCCCCCCGGAGGGGCGAGCACTGAAGCTTTCTTT. Protein sequence: CASGSPPGGASTEAFF.

CDR3 DNA sequence: TGTGCCAGCAGCCCAGGGTTTCTTAGCACAGATACGCAGTATTTT. Residues: CASSPGFLSTDTQYF. This rearrangement joins TRBV28 to TRBJ2-3, with D maybe TRBD1 (5 bases). The V and J ends lost 6 bases and 0 bases respectively, with 13 bases between them. The CDR3 totals 15 residues. Germline-derived CDR1 and CDR2 are MDHEN and SYDVKM.

Concerning this clone: The identical CDR3 is also encoded by other nucleotide sequences in the sample. V gene TRBV18 combines with J gene TRBJ1-5; 8 bases align to TRBD1. Germline assignment: CDR1 KGHSH and CDR2 LQKENI. The CDR3 length is 14 residues. V lost 3 bases, J lost 7 bases, and 5 bases stayed unmatched. For the CDR3, the DNA is TGTGCCAGCTCACCCGGACAGGGAGGGCAGCCCCAGCATTTT. Amino acids: CASSPGQGGQPQHF.

This clone has ten or more counts. The chain links TRBV5-6 to TRBJ1-1, with D maybe TRBD1 (6 bases). CDR1 and CDR2 from the germline V gene are SGHDT and YYEEEE. CDR3 length equals 13 residues. V lost 5 bases to trimming and J lost 3 bases, with 11 bases between them. CDR3 nucleotides: TGTGCCAGCAGGGAACAGGGATACACTGAAGCTTTCTTT. Protein: CASREQGYTEAFF.

V gene TRBV7-3 combines with J gene TRBJ1-1; no clear D. Germline V gene sequence: CDR1 SGHTA, CDR2 FQGTGA. Between the trimmed V and J ends, which lost 1 base and 1 base, there was a span of 7 bases. The CDR3 extends over 14 amino acids. The CDR3 protein is CASSLNPGNTEAFF. CDR3 in DNA: TGTGCCAGCAGCTTAAATCCGGGGAACACTGAAGCTTTCTTT.

The chain joins TRBV5-1 to TRBJ2-6, with D possibly being TRBD1 (5 bases). The V end was cut by 3 bases, the J end by 0 bases, with 13 bases between. This CDR3 region has 17 residues. Germline lookup yields CDR1 SGHRS and CDR2 YFSETQ. CDR3 region: CASSSLSTGSGANVLTF. CDR3 sequence (DNA): TGCGCCAGCAGCTCCTTATCAACAGGCTCTGGGGCCAACGTCCTGACTTTC.

This chain uses TRBV3-1 (or the pseudogene TRBV3-2) with TRBJ1-5, with TRBD1 as a possible D gene (5 bases). The CDR3 is 14 residues long. Trimming removed 1 base at V and 6 bases at J, with 10 bases between. Looked up from germline, CDR1 is LGHDT and CDR2 is YNNKEL (reference sequence). As DNA, the CDR3 is TGTGCCAGCAGCCAAGTGGGGGGGGGTCAGCCCCAGCATTTT. Amino acids: CASSQVGGGQPQHF.

V is TRBV19 and J is TRBJ2-1; 11 positions match TRBD2. Germline CDR1 LNHDA, CDR2 SQIVND (reference sequence). The CDR3 has 15 residues. Trimming took 4 bases from V and 7 from J; bases not matched to a gene: 6. The CDR3 here is CASSTLAGAPNEQFF. The CDR3 region has the DNA TGTGCCAGTAGTACACTAGCGGGAGCTCCTAATGAGCAGTTCTTC.

The rearrangement links TRBV10-2 to TRBJ2-1, with a possible D match to TRBD2 (5 bases). The CDR3 is made up of 17 amino acids. Trimming took 5 bases from V and 0 from J, leaving 17 bases between them. CDR1 WSHSY and CDR2 SAAADI come from the germline V gene. CDR3 loop: CASSRNEEGSSYNEQFF. The DNA of the CDR3 is TGCGCCAGCAGTCGGAATGAGGAAGGGAGCTCCTACAATGAGCAGTTCTTC.

The V and J genes are TRBV11-3 and TRBJ2-7, with 11 bases aligning to TRBD1. The CDR3 runs to 15 residues. The germline V gene encodes CDR1 SGHNT and CDR2 YENEEA. The ends lost 5 bases at V and 6 bases at J; junction bases unmatched: 9. This CDR3 is CASSHFGQGAGEQYF. The CDR3 DNA is TGTGCCAGCAGCCATTTCGGACAGGGGGCAGGCGAGCAGTACTTC.